Described below is a single T cell receptor (beta chain) sequence and its context. Antigen: not known. This entry is derived from a study of blood T cells in healthy people across ages. Sample-barcoded 5' priming and a J-beta primer mix drove a second PCR of roughly 7 to 11 cycles. TCRdb fed the 5' RACE reads into MiXCR, producing one record per CDR3 protein. The data show nearly 800,000 distinct CDR3 sequences, 56% seen once. Study-level results: With unsorted PBMCs, a conclusive comparison of naive versus antigen-experienced cells was not possible. The percentage of naive T cells correlated strongly with TCR beta diversity. Age brought a roughly linear fall in TCR beta diversity measured per million T cells. Investigators treated diversity estimates from one million T cells as underestimates.

The trim removed 6 bases at V and 4 bases at J, leaving 13 bases unmatched. CDR3 length equals 16 residues. The sequencing input was blood. The sequence derives from a man aged 35 to 55 in good health. V gene TRBV12-3 or TRBV12-4 combines with J gene TRBJ2-7; TRBD1 matches 9 bases. The CDR3 sequence is CASSSSAGQGTYEQYF. The CDR3 bases are TGTGCCAGCAGCTCATCGGCGGGACAGGGTACATACGAGCAGTACTTC.